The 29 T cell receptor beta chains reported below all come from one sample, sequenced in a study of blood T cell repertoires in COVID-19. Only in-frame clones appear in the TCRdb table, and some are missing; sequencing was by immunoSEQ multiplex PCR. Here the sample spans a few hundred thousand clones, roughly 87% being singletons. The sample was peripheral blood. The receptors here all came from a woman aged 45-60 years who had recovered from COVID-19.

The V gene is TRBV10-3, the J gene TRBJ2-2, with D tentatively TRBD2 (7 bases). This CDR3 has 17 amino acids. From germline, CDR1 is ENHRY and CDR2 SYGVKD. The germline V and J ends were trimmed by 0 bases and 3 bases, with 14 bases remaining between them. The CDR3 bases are TGTGCCATCAGTGAGTCGCGTGGGGGGGCGGACACCGGGGAGCTGTTTTTT. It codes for CAISESRGGADTGELFF.

CDR3 in amino acids: CASSALTGGPGNTIYF. In DNA form, the CDR3 reads TGTGCCAGCAGTGCCTTGACAGGGGGCCCTGGAAACACCATATATTTT. The V call is TRBV28, the J call TRBJ1-3; 10 bases map to TRBD1. J lost 2 bases, V lost 5 bases, and 6 bases had no gene match. From germline, CDR1 is MDHEN and CDR2 SYDVKM. The CDR3 runs to 16 residues.

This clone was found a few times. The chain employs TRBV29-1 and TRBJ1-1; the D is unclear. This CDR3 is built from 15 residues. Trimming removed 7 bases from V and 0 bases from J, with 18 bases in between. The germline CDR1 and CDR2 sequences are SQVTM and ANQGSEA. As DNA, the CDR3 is TGCAGCGCCGAAGCGGGGTGGGCTATGAACACTGAAGCTTTCTTT. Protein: CSAEAGWAMNTEAFF.

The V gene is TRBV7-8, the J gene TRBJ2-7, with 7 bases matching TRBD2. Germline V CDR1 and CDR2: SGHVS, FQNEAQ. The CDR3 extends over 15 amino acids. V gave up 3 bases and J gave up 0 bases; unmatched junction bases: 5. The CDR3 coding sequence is TGTGCCAGCAGCTTTGGGCGGGGGACCTCCTACGAGCAGTACTTC. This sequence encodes CASSFGRGTSYEQYF. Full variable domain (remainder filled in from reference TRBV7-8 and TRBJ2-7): GAGVSQSPRYKVAKRGQDVALRCDPISGHVSLFWYQQALGQGPEFLTYFQNEAQLDKSGLPSDRFFAERPEGSVSTLKIQRTQQEDSAVYLCASSFGRGTSYEQYFGPGTRLTVT.

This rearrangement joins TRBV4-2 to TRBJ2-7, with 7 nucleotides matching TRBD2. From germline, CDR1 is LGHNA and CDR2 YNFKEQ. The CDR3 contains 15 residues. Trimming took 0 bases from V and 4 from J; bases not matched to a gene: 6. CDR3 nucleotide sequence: TGTGCCAGCAGCCAAGATGTGGGAGGGCCTTACGAGCAGTACTTC. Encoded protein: CASSQDVGGPYEQYF.

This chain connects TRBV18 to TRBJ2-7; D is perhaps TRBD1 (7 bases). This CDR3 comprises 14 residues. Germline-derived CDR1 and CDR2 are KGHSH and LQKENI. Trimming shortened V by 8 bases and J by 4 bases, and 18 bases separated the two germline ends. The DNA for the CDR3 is TGTGCCAGCCAAAATTCGCGGGACAGTTACGAGCAGTACTTC. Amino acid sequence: CASQNSRDSYEQYF.

CDR3: CASTQGTSTDTQYF. In DNA form, the CDR3 reads TGTGCCAGTACCCAGGGCACTAGCACAGATACGCAGTATTTT. The chain is built from TRBV19 and TRBJ2-3, with D perhaps matching TRBD1 (5 bases). The CDR3 has 14 amino acids. V was trimmed by 7 bases and J by 0 bases, leaving 11 bases between them. The V gene's germline CDR1 is LNHDA and CDR2 SQIVND (reference sequence).

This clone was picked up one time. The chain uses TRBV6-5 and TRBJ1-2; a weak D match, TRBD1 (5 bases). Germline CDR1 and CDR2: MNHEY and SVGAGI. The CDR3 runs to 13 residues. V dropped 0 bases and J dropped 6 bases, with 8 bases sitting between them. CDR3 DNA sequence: TGTGCCAGCAGTTACTCGGCAGGGAATGGCTACACCTTC. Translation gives CASSYSAGNGYTF.

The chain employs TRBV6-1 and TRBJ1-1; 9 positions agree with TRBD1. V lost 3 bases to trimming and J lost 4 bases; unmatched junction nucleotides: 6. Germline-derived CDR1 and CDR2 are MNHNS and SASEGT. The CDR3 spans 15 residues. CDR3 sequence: CASSDIDRGGTEAFF. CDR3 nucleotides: TGTGCCAGCAGTGATATCGACAGGGGGGGCACTGAAGCTTTCTTT.

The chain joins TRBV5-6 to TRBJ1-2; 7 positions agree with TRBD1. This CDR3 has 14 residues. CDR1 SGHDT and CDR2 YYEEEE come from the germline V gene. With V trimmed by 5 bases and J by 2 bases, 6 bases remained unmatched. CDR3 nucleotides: TGTGCCAGCAGTACCTCGGACAGGAACTATGGCTACACCTTC. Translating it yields CASSTSDRNYGYTF.

CDR3 nucleotide sequence: TGTGCCAGTAGTGTAGGACAGGGCTTAAATTCACCCCTCCACTTT. It codes for CASSVGQGLNSPLHF. V is TRBV19 and J is TRBJ1-6; TRBD1 agrees at 8 bases. Germline CDR1 reads LNHDA; CDR2 reads SQIVND (reference sequence). CDR3 size: 15 residues. The J segment lost 7 bases and the V segment lost 5 bases, leaving 7 bases of the junction unmatched.

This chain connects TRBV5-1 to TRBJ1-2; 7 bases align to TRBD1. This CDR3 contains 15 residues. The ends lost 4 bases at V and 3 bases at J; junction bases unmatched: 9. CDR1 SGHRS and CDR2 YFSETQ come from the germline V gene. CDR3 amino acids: CASSLPDREDYGYTF. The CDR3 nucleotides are TGCGCCAGCAGCCTTCCCGACAGGGAAGACTATGGCTACACCTTC.

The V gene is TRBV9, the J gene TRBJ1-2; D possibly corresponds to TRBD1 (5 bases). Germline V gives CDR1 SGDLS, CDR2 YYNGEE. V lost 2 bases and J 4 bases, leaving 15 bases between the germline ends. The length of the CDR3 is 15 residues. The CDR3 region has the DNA TGTGCCAGCAGCGTCTCACCAGACAGCGTCTATGGCTACACCTTC. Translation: CASSVSPDSVYGYTF.

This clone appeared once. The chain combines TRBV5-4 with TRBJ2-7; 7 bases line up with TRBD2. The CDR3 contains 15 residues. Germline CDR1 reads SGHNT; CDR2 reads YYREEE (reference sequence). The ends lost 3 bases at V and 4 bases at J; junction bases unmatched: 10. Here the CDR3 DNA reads TGTGCCAGCAGCTGGGGGAGCGGGACTGGATACGAGCAGTACTTC. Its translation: CASSWGSGTGYEQYF.

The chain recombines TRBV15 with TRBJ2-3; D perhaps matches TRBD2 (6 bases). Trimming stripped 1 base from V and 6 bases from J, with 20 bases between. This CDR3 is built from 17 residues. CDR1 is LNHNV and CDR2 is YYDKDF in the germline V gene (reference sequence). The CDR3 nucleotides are TGTGCCACCAGCAGAGGGGGAGGTGGGCGGGCCAGGGATACGCAGTATTTT. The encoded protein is CATSRGGGGRARDTQYF.

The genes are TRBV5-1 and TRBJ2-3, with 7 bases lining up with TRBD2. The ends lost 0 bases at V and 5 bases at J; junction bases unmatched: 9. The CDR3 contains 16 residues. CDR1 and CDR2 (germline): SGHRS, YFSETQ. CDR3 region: CASSLEPSGPGDTQYF. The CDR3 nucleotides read TGCGCCAGCAGCTTGGAGCCTAGCGGACCTGGAGATACGCAGTATTTT.

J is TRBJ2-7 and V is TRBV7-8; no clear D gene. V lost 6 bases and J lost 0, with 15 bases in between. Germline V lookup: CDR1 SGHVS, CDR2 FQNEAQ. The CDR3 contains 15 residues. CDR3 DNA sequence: TGTGCCAGCAGTAGTCCGGGTTATAGCTCCTACGAGCAGTACTTC. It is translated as CASSSPGYSSYEQYF.

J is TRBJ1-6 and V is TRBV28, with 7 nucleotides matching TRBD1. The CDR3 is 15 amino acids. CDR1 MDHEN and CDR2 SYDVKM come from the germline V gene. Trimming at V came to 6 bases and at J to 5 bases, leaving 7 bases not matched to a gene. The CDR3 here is CASRPLQGDNSPLHF. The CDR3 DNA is TGTGCCAGCAGGCCCCTGCAGGGGGATAATTCACCCCTCCACTTT.

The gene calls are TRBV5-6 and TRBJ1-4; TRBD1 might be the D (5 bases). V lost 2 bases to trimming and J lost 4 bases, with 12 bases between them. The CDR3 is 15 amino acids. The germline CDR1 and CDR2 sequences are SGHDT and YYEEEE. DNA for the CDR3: TGTGCCAGCAGCTTAACAGGCAGGAGTAATGAAAAACTGTTTTTT. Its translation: CASSLTGRSNEKLFF.

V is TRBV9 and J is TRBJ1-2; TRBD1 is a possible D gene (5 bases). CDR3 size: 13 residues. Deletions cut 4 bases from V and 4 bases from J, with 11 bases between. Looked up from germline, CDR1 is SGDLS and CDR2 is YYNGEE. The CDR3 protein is CASSLLDSYGYTF. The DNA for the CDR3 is TGTGCCAGCAGCCTCTTAGACAGCTATGGCTACACCTTC. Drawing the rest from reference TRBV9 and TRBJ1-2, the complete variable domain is DSGVTQTPKHLITATGQRVTLRCSPRSGDLSVYWYQQSLDQGLQFLIQYYNGEERAKGNILERFSAQQFPDLHSELNLSSLELGDSALYFCASSLLDSYGYTFGSGTRLTVV.

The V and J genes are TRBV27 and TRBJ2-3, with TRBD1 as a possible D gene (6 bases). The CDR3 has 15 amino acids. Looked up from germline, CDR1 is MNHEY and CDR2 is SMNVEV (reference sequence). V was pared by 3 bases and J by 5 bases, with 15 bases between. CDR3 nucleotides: TGTGCCAGCAGTTTTCGTAGGGACACGGGAGATACGCAGTATTTT. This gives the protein CASSFRRDTGDTQYF.

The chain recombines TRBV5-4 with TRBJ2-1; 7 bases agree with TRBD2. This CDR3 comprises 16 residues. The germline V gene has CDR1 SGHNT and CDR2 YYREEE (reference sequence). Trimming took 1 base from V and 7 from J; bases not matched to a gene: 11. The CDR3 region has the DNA TGTGCCAGCAGCTTGACGTCGGGAGGTCGCGGTAATGAGCAGTTCTTC. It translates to CASSLTSGGRGNEQFF.

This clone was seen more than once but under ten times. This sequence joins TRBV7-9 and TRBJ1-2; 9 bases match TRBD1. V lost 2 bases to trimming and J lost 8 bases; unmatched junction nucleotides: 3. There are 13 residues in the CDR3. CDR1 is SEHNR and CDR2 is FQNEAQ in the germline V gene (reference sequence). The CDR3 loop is CASSLLQGAGYTF. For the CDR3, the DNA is TGTGCCAGCAGCTTACTACAGGGGGCGGGCTACACCTTC.

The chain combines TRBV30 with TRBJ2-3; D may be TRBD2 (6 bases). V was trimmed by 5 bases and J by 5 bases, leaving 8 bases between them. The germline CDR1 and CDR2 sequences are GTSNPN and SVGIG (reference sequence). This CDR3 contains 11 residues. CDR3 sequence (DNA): TGTGCCTGGGTGGGAGGAGATACGCAGTATTTT. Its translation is CAWVGGDTQYF.

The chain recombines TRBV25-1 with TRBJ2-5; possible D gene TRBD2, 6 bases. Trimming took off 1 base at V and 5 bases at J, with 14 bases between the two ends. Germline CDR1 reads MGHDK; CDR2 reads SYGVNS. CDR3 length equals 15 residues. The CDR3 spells CASSELTGRGETQYF. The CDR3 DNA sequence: TGTGCCAGCAGTGAATTGACCGGGAGAGGGGAGACCCAGTACTTC.

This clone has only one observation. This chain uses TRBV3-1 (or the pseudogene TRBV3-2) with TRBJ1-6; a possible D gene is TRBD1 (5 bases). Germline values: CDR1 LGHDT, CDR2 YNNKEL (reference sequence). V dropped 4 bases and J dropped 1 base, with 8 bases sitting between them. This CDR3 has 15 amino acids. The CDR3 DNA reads TGTGCCAGCAGCCCCCAGGGTTCCTATAATTCACCCCTCCACTTT. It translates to CASSPQGSYNSPLHF.

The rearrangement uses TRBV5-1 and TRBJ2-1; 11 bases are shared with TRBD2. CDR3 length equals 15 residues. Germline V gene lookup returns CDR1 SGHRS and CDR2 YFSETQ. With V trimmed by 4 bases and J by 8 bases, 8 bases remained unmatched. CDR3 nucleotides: TGCGCCAGCAGCCCGGGGACTAGCGGAGGGGATGAGCAGTTCTTC. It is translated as CASSPGTSGGDEQFF.

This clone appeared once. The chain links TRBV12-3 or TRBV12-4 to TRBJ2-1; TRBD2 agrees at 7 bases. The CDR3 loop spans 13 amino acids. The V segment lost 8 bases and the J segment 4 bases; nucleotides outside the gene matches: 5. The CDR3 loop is CASFGGGYNEQFF. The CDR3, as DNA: TGTGCCAGCTTCGGCGGGGGATACAATGAGCAGTTCTTC.

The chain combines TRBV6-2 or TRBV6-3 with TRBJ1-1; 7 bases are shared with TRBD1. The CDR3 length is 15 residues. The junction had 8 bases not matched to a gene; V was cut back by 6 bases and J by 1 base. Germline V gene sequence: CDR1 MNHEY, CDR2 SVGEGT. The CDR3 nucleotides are TGTGCCAGCAGCCCTTACAGGGGACCGAACACTGAAGCTTTCTTT. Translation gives CASSPYRGPNTEAFF.